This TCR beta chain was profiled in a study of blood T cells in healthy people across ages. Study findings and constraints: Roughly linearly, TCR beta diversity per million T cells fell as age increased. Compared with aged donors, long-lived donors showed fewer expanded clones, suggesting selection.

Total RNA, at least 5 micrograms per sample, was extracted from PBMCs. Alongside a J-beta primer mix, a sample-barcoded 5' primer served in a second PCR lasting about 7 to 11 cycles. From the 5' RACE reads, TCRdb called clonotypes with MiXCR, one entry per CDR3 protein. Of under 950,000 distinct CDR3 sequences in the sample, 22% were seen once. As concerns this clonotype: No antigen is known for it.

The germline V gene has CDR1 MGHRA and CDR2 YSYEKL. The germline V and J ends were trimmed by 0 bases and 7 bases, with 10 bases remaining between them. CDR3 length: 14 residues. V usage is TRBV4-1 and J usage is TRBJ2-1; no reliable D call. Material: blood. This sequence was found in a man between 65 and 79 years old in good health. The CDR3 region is CASSQDDLGNEQFF. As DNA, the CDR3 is TGCGCCAGCAGCCAAGATGACTTGGGGAATGAGCAGTTCTTC.